The 30 T cell receptor beta chains below were found in one sample sequenced in a study of a mutant IDH1 vaccine in newly diagnosed glioma. Assay used: immunoSEQ multiplex PCR; TCRdb lists only in-frame clones, some missing. The sample includes tens of thousands of clones, 84% of them seen just once. Time point described: week 35, safety follow-up. Vaccination comprised doses that each held 300 ug of mutant IDH1 20-mer peptide, plus topical imiquimod. Their antigens remain unidentified. Here the sequenced sample was PBMCs, taken from a glioma patient whose treatment included an IDH1 peptide vaccine. All receptors come from a man aged 18-30 years with glioma.

The chain carries TRBV7-2 and TRBJ1-1, with 7 bases matching TRBD1. The CDR3 is made up of 14 amino acids. Germline V gene data show CDR1 as SGHTA and CDR2 as FQGNSA. V was pared by 5 bases and J by 7 bases, with 10 bases of the junction left unmatched. The CDR3 reads CASSVTRDSREAFF. The DNA for the CDR3 is TGTGCCAGCAGCGTCACTCGGGACAGCCGTGAAGCTTTCTTT.

CDR3 DNA sequence: TGTGCCAGCAGCCAGGGGCGAGACTACGAGCAGTACTTC. This sequence encodes CASSQGRDYEQYF. The chain joins TRBV7-8 to TRBJ2-7; D is perhaps TRBD1 (6 bases). Trimming cost V 5 bases and J 3 bases, with 11 bases left between them. The CDR3 has 13 residues. Germline V gene sequence: CDR1 SGHVS, CDR2 FQNEAQ.

This sequence joins TRBV29-1 and TRBJ1-1; the D is unclear. The CDR3 extends over 13 amino acids. The V end lost 4 bases, the J end lost 1 base, and 10 bases lay between the germline ends. Per the germline V gene, CDR1 is SQVTM and CDR2 is ANQGSEA. CDR3 coding DNA: TGCAGCGTTGCCAAGGACGAGAACACTGAAGCTTTCTTT. Translation gives CSVAKDENTEAFF.

The chain employs TRBV6-4 and TRBJ2-3; the D is unclear. Germline values: CDR1 MRHNA, CDR2 SNTAGT. V was cut by 2 bases and J by 0 bases, with 3 bases left in between. The CDR3 is 13 amino acids. The CDR3 nucleotides are TGTGCCAGCAGTGACGGGAGCACAGATACGCAGTATTTT. This gives the protein CASSDGSTDTQYF.

The chain links TRBV30 to TRBJ1-2; D remains unclear. The V end was cut by 2 bases, the J end by 7 bases, with 11 bases between. This CDR3 is built from 12 residues. Germline values: CDR1 GTSNPN, CDR2 SVGIG (reference sequence). As DNA, the CDR3 is TGTGCCTGGAGTCGGGAGCCGCGTGGCTACACCTTC. It yields the protein CAWSREPRGYTF.

The V and J genes are TRBV5-1 and TRBJ2-7; 8 bases map to TRBD2. Unmatched junction bases numbered 9, after V lost 4 bases and J lost 6 bases. Germline V gene lookup returns CDR1 SGHRS and CDR2 YFSETQ. This CDR3 contains 14 residues. Here the CDR3 DNA reads TGCGCCAGCAGCGCAACGAGACTAGCGCCCGAGCAGTACTTC. Protein sequence: CASSATRLAPEQYF.

V is TRBV7-9 and J is TRBJ2-1, with D unclear. V was shortened by 0 bases and J by 6 bases, with 21 bases between the two germline ends. The CDR3 consists of 18 residues. Germline V gives CDR1 SEHNR, CDR2 FQNEAQ (reference sequence). The CDR3 loop reads CASSLAPRLLLTGNEQFF. In DNA, the CDR3 is TGTGCCAGCAGCTTAGCGCCTCGGCTTCTCCTTACGGGCAATGAGCAGTTCTTC.

This chain connects TRBV2 to TRBJ2-1; 7 nucleotides align to TRBD1. The CDR3 loop spans 14 amino acids. Trimming cost V 7 bases and J 8 bases; bases outside gene matches: 11. CDR1 SNHLY and CDR2 FYNNEI come from the germline V gene. Here the CDR3 DNA reads TGTGCCAGCATCGGACAGGAATTTGCAGATGAGCAGTTCTTC. Translating it yields CASIGQEFADEQFF.

This clone was picked up one time. The chain couples TRBV6-1 to TRBJ2-7; possibly TRBD1 for D (7 bases). The CDR3 has 15 residues. Trimming stripped 6 bases from V and 6 bases from J, with 21 bases between. Per the germline V gene, CDR1 is MNHNS and CDR2 is SASEGT. This CDR3 is CASSDRTGEGGEQYF. The DNA for the CDR3 is TGTGCCAGCAGCGACAGGACAGGTGAGGGGGGCGAGCAGTACTTC.

The gene calls are TRBV11-2 and TRBJ1-5, with 8 bases lining up with TRBD1. Trimming removed 5 bases from V and 5 bases from J; junction bases left unmatched: 2. The CDR3 is 13 residues long. Germline V lookup: CDR1 SGHAT, CDR2 FQNNGV. Here the CDR3 DNA reads TGTGCCAGCAGCCCGGACAGGGATCAGCCCCAGCATTTT. Translation: CASSPDRDQPQHF.

This sequence joins TRBV7-2 and TRBJ2-5, with 15 bases identical to TRBD2. The CDR3 extends over 15 amino acids. Trimming at V came to 5 bases and at J to 4 bases, leaving 2 bases not matched to a gene. The germline V gene has CDR1 SGHTA and CDR2 FQGNSA. The CDR3 protein is CASSTGLAGGETQYF. The CDR3 bases are TGTGCCAGCAGCACGGGACTAGCGGGGGGAGAGACCCAGTACTTC.

V gene TRBV5-1 combines with J gene TRBJ2-3; 7 nucleotides match TRBD2. Trimming cost V 4 bases and J 4 bases; bases outside gene matches: 9. CDR1 and CDR2 (germline): SGHRS, YFSETQ. This CDR3 is built from 15 residues. The CDR3 coding sequence is TGCGCCAGCAGCGAGAGCGGGGCCGGACCAGATACGCAGTATTTT. It codes for CASSESGAGPDTQYF.

The rearrangement joins TRBV5-4 to TRBJ2-5; 7 bases align to TRBD1. Germline V gives CDR1 SGHNT, CDR2 YYREEE (reference sequence). V dropped 0 bases and J dropped 2; count of bases not matched to a gene: 4. This CDR3 comprises 15 residues. The CDR3 nucleotides read TGTGCCAGCAGCTTGGGCGGCAGGGGGCAAGAGACCCAGTACTTC. Translating it yields CASSLGGRGQETQYF.

This chain links TRBV7-9 with TRBJ1-2; 11 bases line up with TRBD1. Trimming at V came to 2 bases and at J to 3 bases, leaving 8 bases not matched to a gene. Looked up from germline, CDR1 is SEHNR and CDR2 is FQNEAQ (reference sequence). The CDR3 sequence is 17 residues long. CDR3 in DNA: TGTGCCAGCAGCTTAAGATTTGGGACAGGGGGTGACTATGGCTACACCTTC. Translation: CASSLRFGTGGDYGYTF.

The CDR3 coding sequence is TGTGCCAGCAGCCAAGAAGGGCTCGAGGAAAAACTGTTTTTT. Translating it yields CASSQEGLEEKLFF. The rearrangement links TRBV4-2 to TRBJ1-4; D gene uncertain. CDR1 is LGHNA and CDR2 is YNFKEQ in the germline V gene. This CDR3 has 14 residues. Trimming cost V 0 bases and J 8 bases, with 10 bases left between them.

This clone was seen only a few times. The rearrangement links TRBV6-1 to TRBJ1-5, with D unclear. Deletions cut 2 bases from V and 5 bases from J, with 7 bases between. CDR1 and CDR2 (germline): MNHNS, SASEGT. The CDR3 loop spans 13 amino acids. The CDR3 protein is CASSEWRHQPQHF. In nucleotides, the CDR3 is TGTGCCAGCAGTGAATGGAGGCATCAGCCCCAGCATTTT.

This rearrangement joins TRBV4-3 to TRBJ2-2; TRBD1 might be the D (6 bases). Germline-derived CDR1 and CDR2 are LGHNA and YSLEER. Deletions cut 0 bases from V and 6 bases from J, with 14 bases between. The length of the CDR3 is 16 residues. In DNA, the CDR3 is TGCGCCAGCAGCCAAGAGAGGCTTTCAGGGGCCGGGGAGCTGTTTTTT. It encodes CASSQERLSGAGELFF.

The J gene is TRBJ1-1, the V gene TRBV6-5; D remains ambiguous. The CDR3 is 14 residues long. V was shortened by 6 bases and J by 1 base, with 12 bases between the two germline ends. Germline loops: CDR1 MNHEY, CDR2 SVGAGI. The CDR3 DNA reads TGTGCCAGCAGAACCGACTGGACGAACACTGAAGCTTTCTTT. Amino acid sequence: CASRTDWTNTEAFF.

The chain is built from TRBV18 and TRBJ1-6, with 11 nucleotides matching TRBD1. CDR3 size: 18 residues. J lost 5 bases, V lost 1 base, and 7 bases had no gene match. Germline assignment: CDR1 KGHSH and CDR2 LQKENI. CDR3 DNA sequence: TGTGCCAGCTCACCACTCGGACAGGGGGCGCGGAATAATTCACCCCTCCACTTT. Translated: CASSPLGQGARNNSPLHF.

The sample holds one count of this clone. This chain connects TRBV11-2 to TRBJ1-1; 11 nucleotides line up with TRBD1. Trimming removed 5 bases from V and 6 bases from J; junction bases left unmatched: 11. The CDR3 has 16 residues. Germline CDR1 is SGHAT and CDR2 is FQNNGV. For the CDR3, the DNA is TGTGCCAGCAGCCCTCAACTACCGGGACAGGGGGCTGAAGCTTTCTTT. Amino acids: CASSPQLPGQGAEAFF.

The chain is built from TRBV5-1 and TRBJ1-2; D remains unclear. Per the germline V gene, CDR1 is SGHRS and CDR2 is YFSETQ. Trimming cost V 1 base and J 8 bases, with 15 bases left between them. The CDR3 totals 14 residues. CDR3 loop: CASSLSRSTRGYTF. CDR3 DNA: TGCGCCAGCAGCTTGTCCAGGAGCACCCGCGGCTACACCTTC. The full variable domain, its missing parts supplied by reference TRBV5-1 and TRBJ1-2, is KAGVTQTPRYLIKTRGQQVTLSCSPISGHRSVSWYQQTPGQGLQFLFEYFSETQRNKGNFPGRFSGRQFSNSRSEMNVSTLELGDSALYLCASSLSRSTRGYTFGSGTRLTVV.

This chain links TRBV14 with TRBJ2-1, with D possibly being TRBD1 (5 bases). CDR1 and CDR2 (germline): SGHDN, FVKESK. This CDR3 spans 14 amino acids. Trimming stripped 4 bases from V and 4 bases from J, with 11 bases between. The CDR3, as DNA: TGTGCCAGCAGCCGAGACCAGGGATACAATGAGCAGTTCTTC. This sequence encodes CASSRDQGYNEQFF.

This chain links TRBV13 with TRBJ1-2; 7 nucleotides line up with TRBD1. The CDR3 loop spans 15 amino acids. Germline V CDR1 and CDR2: PRHDT, FYEKMQ (reference sequence). V was clipped by 6 bases and J by 4 bases; unmatched bases: 11. This chain's CDR3 is CASRSRTGGFYGYTF. CDR3 in DNA: TGTGCCAGCAGAAGCAGGACAGGCGGTTTCTATGGCTACACCTTC.

The V gene is TRBV10-3, the J gene TRBJ2-7, with 9 bases matching TRBD2. This CDR3 spans 14 amino acids. Germline V gives CDR1 ENHRY, CDR2 SYGVKD. Trimming cost V 10 bases and J 3 bases; bases outside gene matches: 10. The CDR3 coding sequence is TGTGCCAGCAAACCCCTAGCGGGAAGCTACGAGCAGTACTTC. Its translation: CASKPLAGSYEQYF.

The chain employs TRBV19 and TRBJ1-5; 7 bases align to TRBD1. Trimming at V came to 3 bases and at J to 5 bases, leaving 4 bases not matched to a gene. The CDR3 covers 14 residues. CDR1 and CDR2 (germline): LNHDA, SQIVND (reference sequence). The CDR3 loop reads CASSMQGVYQPQHF. As DNA, the CDR3 is TGTGCCAGTAGTATGCAGGGGGTGTATCAGCCCCAGCATTTT.

The chain employs TRBV29-1 and TRBJ1-2; D is unresolved. CDR1 is SQVTM, CDR2 ANQGSEA, per germline. The CDR3 is 11 amino acids. Trimming shortened V by 5 bases and J by 2 bases, and 6 bases separated the two germline ends. This chain's CDR3 is CSVRVNYGYTF. In DNA form, the CDR3 reads TGCAGCGTTCGGGTAAACTATGGCTACACCTTC.

V gene TRBV7-6 combines with J gene TRBJ1-2, with 7 bases aligning to TRBD1. The length of the CDR3 is 14 residues. CDR1 is SGHVS, CDR2 FNYEAQ, per germline. Unmatched junction bases numbered 7, after V lost 5 bases and J lost 4 bases. Here the CDR3 DNA reads TGTGCCAGCAGCCCACCAGGGGGTGGCTATGGCTACACCTTC. It translates to CASSPPGGGYGYTF.

V and J are TRBV19 and TRBJ2-1, with a possible D match to TRBD1 (5 bases). The V end lost 3 bases, the J end lost 4 bases, and 13 bases lay between the germline ends. From germline, CDR1 is LNHDA and CDR2 SQIVND (reference sequence). This CDR3 has 15 amino acids. The CDR3 nucleotides read TGTGCCAGTAGTATTTCAGGGTATGGTTACAATGAGCAGTTCTTC. It translates to CASSISGYGYNEQFF. Together with reference TRBV19 and TRBJ2-1, the CDR3 gives the full variable domain: DGGITQSPKYLFRKEGQNVTLSCEQNLNHDAMYWYRQDPGQGLRLIYYSQIVNDFQKGDIAEGYSVSREKKESFPLTVTSAQKNPTAFYLCASSISGYGYNEQFFGPGTRLTVL.

V and J are TRBV19 and TRBJ2-7, with 12 bases identical to TRBD1. V was pared by 5 bases and J by 3 bases, with 5 bases of the junction left unmatched. This CDR3 contains 15 residues. Germline loops: CDR1 LNHDA, CDR2 SQIVND (reference sequence). The CDR3: CASSLGTGGHYEQYF. For the CDR3, the DNA is TGTGCCAGTAGTTTAGGGACAGGGGGCCACTACGAGCAGTACTTC.

This clone was counted once. The rearrangement links TRBV9 to TRBJ2-2, with TRBD2 as a possible D gene (6 bases). The CDR3 covers 15 residues. The V and J ends lost 2 bases and 5 bases respectively, with 13 bases between them. The V gene's germline CDR1 is SGDLS and CDR2 YYNGEE. CDR3: CASSVGGAGTGELFF. In DNA, the CDR3 is TGTGCCAGCAGCGTCGGAGGGGCAGGGACCGGGGAGCTGTTTTTT. Combining the CDR3 with reference TRBV9 and TRBJ2-2 gives the whole variable domain DSGVTQTPKHLITATGQRVTLRCSPRSGDLSVYWYQQSLDQGLQFLIQYYNGEERAKGNILERFSAQQFPDLHSELNLSSLELGDSALYFCASSVGGAGTGELFFGEGSRLTVL.